Shown below are 27 T cell receptor beta chains from a single sample sequenced in a study of PD-1 blockade in mismatch repair-deficient tumors. The assay was immunoSEQ multiplex PCR, and TCRdb's table has in-frame clones only and misses some. The table records around 50,000 clones, roughly three quarters of them present only once. The sample consisted of peripheral blood, taken 4 weeks after starting pembrolizumab. All receptors derive from an adult with mismatch repair-deficient cancer.

The genes are TRBV18 and TRBJ2-1; TRBD2 aligns across 7 bases. Per germline, CDR1 KGHSH and CDR2 LQKENI. V shed 6 bases and J 0 bases; nucleotides not matched to a gene: 5. This CDR3 contains 15 residues. CDR3 sequence: CASSPSGGSYNEQFF. The CDR3 DNA follows: TGTGCCAGCTCTCCCTCGGGGGGCTCCTACAATGAGCAGTTCTTC.

As DNA, the CDR3 is TGTGCCAGTAGTATAGCTATGGACAGGGCCTACGAGCAGTACTTC. Its protein product is CASSIAMDRAYEQYF. V and J are TRBV19 and TRBJ2-7; 8 nucleotides agree with TRBD1. V trimming: 1 base; J trimming: 2 bases; junction bases outside the gene matches: 4. The CDR3 sequence is 15 residues long. Germline CDR1 and CDR2: LNHDA and SQIVND (reference sequence).

V usage is TRBV5-1 and J usage is TRBJ2-5; no definite D call. V lost 7 bases and J lost 3, with 10 bases in between. This CDR3 comprises 12 residues. From germline, CDR1 is SGHRS and CDR2 YFSETQ. The CDR3 sequence is CASAYGEETQYF. The CDR3 DNA reads as TGCGCCAGCGCGTACGGTGAAGAGACCCAGTACTTC.

This chain uses TRBV4-1 with TRBJ2-2; 14 bases are a match to TRBD2. CDR1 is MGHRA, CDR2 YSYEKL, per germline. With 0 bases clipped from V and 5 bases from J, the junction kept 8 bases outside the gene matches. This CDR3 has 19 amino acids. The CDR3 loop reads CASSQDIGLAGGGTGELFF. DNA of the CDR3: TGCGCCAGCAGCCAAGATATCGGACTAGCGGGAGGAGGTACCGGGGAGCTGTTTTTT.

This chain uses TRBV5-1 with TRBJ2-1; D is possibly TRBD1 or TRBD2 (5 bases each). Germline V gives CDR1 SGHRS, CDR2 YFSETQ. This CDR3 spans 13 amino acids. Trimming shortened V by 5 bases and J by 5 bases, and 11 bases separated the two germline ends. The CDR3 region is CASSRDGNNEQFF. The DNA of the CDR3 is TGCGCCAGCAGTCGGGACGGAAACAATGAGCAGTTCTTC.

The chain joins TRBV7-9 to TRBJ1-1; no firm D call. This CDR3 is 13 amino acids long. CDR1 SEHNR and CDR2 FQNEAQ come from the germline V gene (reference sequence). V dropped 3 bases and J dropped 1 base, with 6 bases sitting between them. The CDR3 DNA is TGTGCCAGCAGCTTTGCAGAGAACACTGAAGCTTTCTTT. Amino acid sequence: CASSFAENTEAFF.

This chain uses TRBV4-1 with TRBJ2-1; 8 positions match TRBD1. Germline-derived CDR1 and CDR2 are MGHRA and YSYEKL. The CDR3 runs 13 residues. The V gene end was trimmed by 1 base and the J gene end by 12 bases; junction bases not matched to a gene: 5. Here the CDR3 reads CASSQGTGLGQFF. CDR3 sequence (DNA): TGCGCCAGCAGCCAAGGGACAGGGCTTGGGCAGTTCTTC.

The gene calls are TRBV27 and TRBJ1-2; D possibly corresponds to TRBD1 (6 bases). The germline V and J ends were trimmed by 4 bases and 3 bases, with 9 bases remaining between them. The CDR3 has 13 residues. Germline lookup yields CDR1 MNHEY and CDR2 SMNVEV (reference sequence). The CDR3, as DNA: TGTGCCAGCAGTTGGGGGCCGGACTATGGCTACACCTTC. This codes for CASSWGPDYGYTF.

This chain links TRBV6-4 with TRBJ2-1, with a weak D call TRBD2 (5 bases). The ends were cut back, 4 bases at V and 6 bases at J, with 10 bases in the middle. The CDR3 has 13 residues. Germline V gives CDR1 MRHNA, CDR2 SNTAGT. The CDR3 sequence: CASSAVGANEQFF. The CDR3 DNA is TGTGCCAGCAGTGCGGTGGGAGCCAATGAGCAGTTCTTC.

The chain is built from TRBV7-8 and TRBJ2-5; TRBD2 aligns across 7 bases. The V gene's germline CDR1 is SGHVS and CDR2 FQNEAQ. The CDR3 loop spans 15 amino acids. Unmatched junction bases numbered 7, after V lost 5 bases and J lost 1 base. The CDR3 here is CASSPWDYGQETQYF. In nucleotides, the CDR3 is TGTGCCAGCAGCCCGTGGGACTATGGCCAAGAGACCCAGTACTTC.

CDR3 DNA sequence: TGCGCCAGCAGCCAAGATACGGGACAGAACGTAGATACGCAGTATTTT. It codes for CASSQDTGQNVDTQYF. The rearrangement uses TRBV4-3 and TRBJ2-3, with 7 bases fitting TRBD1. This CDR3 is built from 16 residues. In germline, CDR1 is LGHNA, CDR2 YSLEER. V was clipped by 0 bases and J by 5 bases; unmatched bases: 8.

The rearrangement links TRBV29-1 to TRBJ1-2, with unresolved D. CDR3 length equals 11 residues. Trimming left V 4 bases short and J 8 bases short, with 11 bases between. Germline values: CDR1 SQVTM, CDR2 ANQGSEA. CDR3 bases: TGCAGCGTTGTCAAGGGTGGGGGCTACACCTTC. Its protein product is CSVVKGGGYTF.

The chain links TRBV18 to TRBJ1-4; D ambiguous. With 3 bases removed from V and 6 bases from J, the gap between germline ends came to 11 bases. The CDR3 runs 14 residues. The germline CDR1 and CDR2 sequences are KGHSH and LQKENI. CDR3 residues: CASSPMTGDEKLFF. Here the CDR3 DNA reads TGTGCCAGCTCACCCATGACCGGAGATGAAAAACTGTTTTTT.

This clone showed up just a few times. The DNA of the CDR3 is TGCGCCAGCAGCTTGGCCAGCTTCTATGGCTACACCTTC. Amino acids: CASSLASFYGYTF. The chain uses TRBV5-1 and TRBJ1-2; D is uncertain. The CDR3 has 13 residues. Trimming shortened V by 0 bases and J by 4 bases, and 7 bases separated the two germline ends. The germline gives CDR1 SGHRS, CDR2 YFSETQ.

This clone was counted once. The chain joins TRBV2 to TRBJ1-3, with no clear D. Germline V gene data show CDR1 as SNHLY and CDR2 as FYNNEI. This CDR3 has 13 residues. The V and J ends lost 4 bases and 5 bases respectively, with 9 bases between them. In nucleotides, the CDR3 is TGTGCCAGCAGTGTTACAGACAGAAACACCATATATTTT. Encoded protein: CASSVTDRNTIYF. Drawing the rest from reference TRBV2 and TRBJ1-3, the complete variable domain is EPEVTQTPSHQVTQMGQEVILRCVPISNHLYFYWYRQILGQKVEFLVSFYNNEISEKSEIFDDQFSVERPDGSNFTLKIRSTKLEDSAMYFCASSVTDRNTIYFGEGSWLTVV.

The V gene is TRBV5-4, the J gene TRBJ2-5, with TRBD1 matching over 11 bases. The CDR3 has 14 amino acids. V gave up 5 bases and J gave up 5 bases; unmatched junction bases: 5. Germline-derived CDR1 and CDR2 are SGHNT and YYREEE (reference sequence). The chain's CDR3 is CASRGQGGQETQYF. As DNA, the CDR3 is TGTGCCAGCAGGGGACAGGGGGGCCAGGAGACCCAGTACTTC. Together with reference TRBV5-4 and TRBJ2-5, the CDR3 gives the full variable domain: ETGVTQSPTHLIKTRGQQVTLRCSSQSGHNTVSWYQQALGQGPQFIFQYYREEENGRGNFPPRFSGLQFPNYSSELNVNALELDDSALYLCASRGQGGQETQYFGPGTRLLVL.

In its sample, this clone was seen a few times. The chain combines TRBV11-3 with TRBJ1-1, with 7 bases aligning to TRBD1. The germline V gene encodes CDR1 SGHNT and CDR2 YENEEA. The trim removed 3 bases at V and 2 bases at J, leaving 6 bases unmatched. The CDR3 sequence is 15 residues long. CDR3 sequence (DNA): TGTGCCAGCAGCTTCCGGGACAGTTATAACACTGAAGCTTTCTTT. As protein: CASSFRDSYNTEAFF.

This clone was observed a handful of times. The genes are TRBV5-1 and TRBJ2-2; D might be TRBD1 or TRBD2, each matching 5 bases. The CDR3 spans 15 residues. The V end lost 4 bases, the J end lost 9 bases, and 19 bases lay between the germline ends. Germline lookup yields CDR1 SGHRS and CDR2 YFSETQ. CDR3 sequence (DNA): TGCGCCAGCAGCGAATCGAACCCAGGGACCCGGGAGCTGTTTTTT. This gives the protein CASSESNPGTRELFF.

The chain employs TRBV5-6 and TRBJ1-1; D is ambiguous. This CDR3 is built from 14 residues. With 4 bases removed from V and 1 base from J, the gap between germline ends came to 11 bases. CDR1 is SGHDT and CDR2 is YYEEEE in the germline V gene. CDR3 in amino acids: CASSPDGENTEAFF. CDR3 DNA: TGTGCCAGCAGCCCGGACGGAGAGAACACTGAAGCTTTCTTT.

The chain combines TRBV27 with TRBJ2-1; either TRBD1 or TRBD2 may supply D (5 bases each). Germline CDR1 is MNHEY and CDR2 is SMNVEV (reference sequence). CDR3 size: 16 residues. V lost 6 bases and J lost 0, with 15 bases in between. In DNA form, the CDR3 reads TGTGCCAGCAGGGAAGAGGGGACGAGCTCCTACAATGAGCAGTTCTTC. Its protein is CASREEGTSSYNEQFF.

This clone has only one observation. The chain combines TRBV7-9 with TRBJ1-1, with D possibly matching TRBD1 (5 bases). The CDR3 contains 15 residues. Per germline, CDR1 SEHNR and CDR2 FQNEAQ (reference sequence). The V gene lost 6 bases and the J gene lost 1 base, with 15 bases spanning the gap. CDR3 DNA sequence: TGTGCCAGCAGGGGCGAGGGGAGTGCGAACACTGAAGCTTTCTTT. It translates to CASRGEGSANTEAFF.

The genes are TRBV4-1 and TRBJ2-2; D tentatively fits TRBD1 or TRBD2 (5 bases each). V shed 4 bases and J shed 6 bases, with 18 bases lying between them. Germline lookup yields CDR1 MGHRA and CDR2 YSYEKL. There are 16 residues in the CDR3. The CDR3 DNA sequence: TGCGCCAGCAGCCCGACAATGGGGCTGGGGGCCGGGGAGCTGTTTTTT. Protein product: CASSPTMGLGAGELFF.

V usage is TRBV7-9 and J usage is TRBJ2-1, with D uncertain. V was trimmed by 2 bases and J by 7 bases, leaving 9 bases between them. CDR1 SEHNR and CDR2 FQNEAQ come from the germline V gene (reference sequence). This CDR3 is built from 13 residues. The CDR3 loop is CASSLWTENEQFF. The CDR3 bases are TGTGCCAGCAGCTTATGGACGGAGAATGAGCAGTTCTTC.

The CDR3 coding sequence is TGCGCCTGCCAAGGGGGACTAGCGGGTAATGAGCAGTTCTTC. Translating it yields CACQGGLAGNEQFF. The J gene is TRBJ2-1, the V gene TRBV23-1, with 12 bases that match TRBD2. TRBV23-1 is given ORF status, its function remaining uncertain. The V and J ends lost 11 bases and 7 bases, in that order; junction bases with no gene match: 9. This CDR3 has 14 amino acids.

CDR3 in DNA: TGTGCCAGTAGTCAACAGGGGAATCAGCCCCAGCATTTT. It specifies CASSQQGNQPQHF. This sequence joins TRBV19 and TRBJ1-5, with 7 bases that match TRBD1. The V gene's germline CDR1 is LNHDA and CDR2 SQIVND (reference sequence). The CDR3 covers 13 residues. Germline trimming cut 5 bases from V and 4 bases from J; bases unmatched to any gene: 2.

The gene calls are TRBV30 and TRBJ1-1; no definite D call. Germline V gives CDR1 GTSNPN, CDR2 SVGIG (reference sequence). The CDR3 extends over 13 amino acids. The V end was cut by 0 bases, the J end by 1 base, with 6 bases between. The CDR3, as DNA: TGTGCCTGGAGTGTACTACGGAACACTGAAGCTTTCTTT. It translates to CAWSVLRNTEAFF. The full variable domain, its missing parts supplied by reference TRBV30 and TRBJ1-1, is SQTIHQWPATLVQPVGSPLSLECTVEGTSNPNLYWYRQAAGRGLQLLFYSVGIGQISSEVPQNLSASRPQDRQFILSSKKLLLSDSGFYLCAWSVLRNTEAFFGQGTRLTVV.

V and J are TRBV18 and TRBJ1-1; tentative D call: TRBD1 (6 bases). CDR3 length: 15 amino acids. V was shortened by 4 bases and J by 1 base, with 13 bases between the two germline ends. Germline V gene sequence: CDR1 KGHSH, CDR2 LQKENI. The CDR3 DNA follows: TGTGCCAGCTCACTAAAGCGGGACAAGAACACTGAAGCTTTCTTT. Its protein is CASSLKRDKNTEAFF.